Included here is one T cell receptor beta chain sequence, with context. Its specificity is not known. After removal of 1 base from V and 8 bases from J, the junction contained 15 bases not matched to a gene. This CDR3 contains 19 residues. In germline, CDR1 is SGHAT, CDR2 FQNNGV. These data come from a study of shared clonotypes between healthy human individuals. Across the whole study: CD4 naive and CD4 memory each took three plates per donor, while CD8 naive took two and CD8 memory one. Study results and limitations: Naive CD4 clonotype sharing across several donors was 4.5% to 6%.

Donation came from healthy HIV-negative adults that had no recent acute infections or vaccinations. Memory CD4+ cells were the fraction left after CD45RA+ naive selection. The repertoire was sequenced with immunoSEQ multiplex PCR; TCRdb's copy has only in-frame clones and lacks some. The data hold about 1.5 million clones, with roughly 98% observed a single time. The sample consisted of naive CD4+ T cells sorted from blood. This sample's subset: CD45RA+ positively selected. The V call is TRBV11-2, the J call TRBJ2-1; TRBD2 matches 12 bases. The sequence was collected from a young man in good health. The CDR3 DNA reads as TGTGCCAGCAGCTTAGTTTCCCTAGCGGGAGGGGGGTACAAGGATGAGCAGTTCTTC. The encoded protein is CASSLVSLAGGGYKDEQFF.